This T cell receptor beta chain emerged from a study of blood T cell repertoires in COVID-19. Overall study context: Researchers got acute and convalescent COVID-19 samples from the United States, Italy and Spain. The cDNA or gDNA used as material had been derived from T cells, B-cell-depleted T cells, or PBMCs.

The table came from immunoSEQ multiplex PCR; TCRdb's copy has only in-frame clones and leaves some out. The sample records approximately 150,000 clones, 80% to 90% being singletons. This TCR was recovered from a woman aged 55-70 years with active COVID-19. The sequenced material came from peripheral blood.

The CDR3 protein is CASSNDGGSTDTQYF. CDR3 in DNA: TGTGCCAGCAGCAATGACGGGGGAAGCACAGATACGCAGTATTTT. J is TRBJ2-3 and V is TRBV5-6, with a weak D call TRBD2 (6 bases). V shed 4 bases and J shed 0 bases, with 12 bases lying between them. The germline V gene encodes CDR1 SGHDT and CDR2 YYEEEE. This CDR3 has 15 residues.